Included here is one T cell receptor beta chain sequence, with context. The antigen is unknown. Deletions cut 2 bases from V and 7 bases from J, with 12 bases between. In germline, CDR1 is MDHEN, CDR2 SYDVKM. The CDR3 contains 15 residues. Repertoires were generated with immunoSEQ multiplex PCR, while TCRdb's copy carries only in-frame clones and drops some. The table includes some 55,000 clones, more than 75% detected once. These data come from a study of OX40 agonist ivuxolimab in advanced cancers. Study-wide points: Partial responders at 0.1-3.0 mg/kg showed near-lowest clonal expansion.

The TCR sequence derives from an adult with an advanced solid tumor such as melanoma, head and neck, liver or kidney cancer. Sequences were derived from CD4+ or CD8+ T cells sorted from blood, sampled in a trial of the OX40 agonist ivuxolimab. The chain carries TRBV28 and TRBJ1-6; the D gene is possibly TRBD1 (5 bases). CDR3 sequence reads: CASSLGGNWNSPLHF. CDR3 DNA: TGTGCCAGCAGTTTAGGGGGAAACTGGAATTCACCCCTCCACTTT.